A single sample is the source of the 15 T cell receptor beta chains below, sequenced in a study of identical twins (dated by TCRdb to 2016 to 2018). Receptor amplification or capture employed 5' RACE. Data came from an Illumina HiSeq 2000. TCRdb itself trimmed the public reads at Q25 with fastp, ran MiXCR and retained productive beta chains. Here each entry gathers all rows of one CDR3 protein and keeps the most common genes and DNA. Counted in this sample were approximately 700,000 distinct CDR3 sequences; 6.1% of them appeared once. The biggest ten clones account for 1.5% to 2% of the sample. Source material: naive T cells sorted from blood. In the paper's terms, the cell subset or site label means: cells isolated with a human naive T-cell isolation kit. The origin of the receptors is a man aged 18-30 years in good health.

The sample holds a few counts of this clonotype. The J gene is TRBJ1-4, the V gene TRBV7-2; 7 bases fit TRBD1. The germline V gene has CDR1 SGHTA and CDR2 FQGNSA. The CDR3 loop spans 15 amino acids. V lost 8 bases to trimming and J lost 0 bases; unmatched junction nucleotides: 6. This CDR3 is CASGTGAATNEKLFF. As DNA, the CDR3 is TGTGCCAGCGGAACAGGGGCCGCAACTAATGAAAAACTGTTTTTT. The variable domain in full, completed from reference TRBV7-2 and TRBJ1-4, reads GAGVSQSPSNKVTEKGKDVELRCDPISGHTALYWYRQSLGQGLEFLIYFQGNSAPDKSGLPSDRFSAERTGGSVSTLTIQRTQQEDSAVYLCASGTGAATNEKLFFGSGTQLSVL.

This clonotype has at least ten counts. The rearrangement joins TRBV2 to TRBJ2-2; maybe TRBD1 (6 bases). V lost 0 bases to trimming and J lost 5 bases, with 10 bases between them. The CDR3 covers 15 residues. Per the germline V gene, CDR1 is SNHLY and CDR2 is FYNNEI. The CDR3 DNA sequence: TGTGCCAGCAGTGAAGCGCCAGGGGTTACCGGGGAGCTGTTTTTT. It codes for CASSEAPGVTGELFF.

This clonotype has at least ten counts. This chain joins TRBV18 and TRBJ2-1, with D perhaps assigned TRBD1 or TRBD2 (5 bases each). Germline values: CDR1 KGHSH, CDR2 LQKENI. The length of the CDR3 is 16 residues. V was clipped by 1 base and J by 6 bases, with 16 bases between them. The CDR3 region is CASSPRWQWDPNEQFF. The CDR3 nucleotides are TGTGCCAGCTCACCACGTTGGCAGTGGGACCCCAATGAGCAGTTCTTC. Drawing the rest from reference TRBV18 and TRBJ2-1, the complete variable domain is NAGVMQNPRHLVRRRGQEARLRCSPMKGHSHVYWYRQLPEEGLKFMVYLQKENIIDESGMPKERFSAEFPKEGPSILRIQQVVRGDSAAYFCASSPRWQWDPNEQFFGPGTRLTVL.

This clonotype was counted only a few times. The CDR3 DNA reads TGTGCCAGCAGCTTAGGCCGGGGGTACTACGAGCAGTACTTC. The encoded protein is CASSLGRGYYEQYF. This chain joins TRBV11-2 and TRBJ2-7; possibly TRBD2 for D (6 bases). Trimming removed 1 base from V and 3 bases from J, with 10 bases in between. From germline, CDR1 is SGHAT and CDR2 FQNNGV. This CDR3 has 14 amino acids.

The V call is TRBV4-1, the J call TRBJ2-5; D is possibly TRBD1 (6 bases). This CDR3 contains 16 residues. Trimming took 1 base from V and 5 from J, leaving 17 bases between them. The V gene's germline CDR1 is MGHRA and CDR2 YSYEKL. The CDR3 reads CASSQAAILRGETQYF. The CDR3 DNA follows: TGCGCCAGCAGCCAAGCGGCAATTTTGAGGGGGGAGACCCAGTACTTC.

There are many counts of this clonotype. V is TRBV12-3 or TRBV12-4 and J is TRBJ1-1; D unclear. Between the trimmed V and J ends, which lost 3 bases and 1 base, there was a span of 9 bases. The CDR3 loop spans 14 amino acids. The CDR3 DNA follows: TGTGCCAGCAGTTTTCGGACGCAGAACACTGAAGCTTTCTTT. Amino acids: CASSFRTQNTEAFF.

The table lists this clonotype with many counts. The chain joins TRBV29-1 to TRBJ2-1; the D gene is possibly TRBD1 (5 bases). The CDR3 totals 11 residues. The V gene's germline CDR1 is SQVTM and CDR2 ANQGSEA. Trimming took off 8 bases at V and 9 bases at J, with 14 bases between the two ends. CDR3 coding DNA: TGCAGCACCCAAGGGGTTGGTGAGCAGTTCTTC. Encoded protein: CSTQGVGEQFF.

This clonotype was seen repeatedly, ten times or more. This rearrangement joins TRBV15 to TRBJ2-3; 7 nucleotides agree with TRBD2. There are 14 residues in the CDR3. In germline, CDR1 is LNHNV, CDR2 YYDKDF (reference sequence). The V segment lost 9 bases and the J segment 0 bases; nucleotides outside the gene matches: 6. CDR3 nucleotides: TGTGCCACAACCGCTAGCGGTAGCACAGATACGCAGTATTTT. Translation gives CATTASGSTDTQYF.

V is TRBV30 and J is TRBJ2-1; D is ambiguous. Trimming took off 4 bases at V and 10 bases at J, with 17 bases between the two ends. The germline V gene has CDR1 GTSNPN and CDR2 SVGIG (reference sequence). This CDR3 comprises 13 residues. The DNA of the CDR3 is TGTGCCTGGAATCCTTCTCTGGGCTGGGAGCAGTTCTTC. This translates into CAWNPSLGWEQFF. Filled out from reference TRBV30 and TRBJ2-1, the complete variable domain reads SQTIHQWPATLVQPVGSPLSLECTVEGTSNPNLYWYRQAAGRGLQLLFYSVGIGQISSEVPQNLSASRPQDRQFILSSKKLLLSDSGFYLCAWNPSLGWEQFFGPGTRLTVL.

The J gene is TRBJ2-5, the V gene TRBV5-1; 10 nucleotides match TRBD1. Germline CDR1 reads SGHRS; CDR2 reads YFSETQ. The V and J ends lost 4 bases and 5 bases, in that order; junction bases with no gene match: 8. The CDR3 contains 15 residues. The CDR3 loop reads CASSRQGTGDETQYF. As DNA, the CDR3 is TGCGCCAGCAGCCGCCAGGGGACAGGGGATGAGACCCAGTACTTC.

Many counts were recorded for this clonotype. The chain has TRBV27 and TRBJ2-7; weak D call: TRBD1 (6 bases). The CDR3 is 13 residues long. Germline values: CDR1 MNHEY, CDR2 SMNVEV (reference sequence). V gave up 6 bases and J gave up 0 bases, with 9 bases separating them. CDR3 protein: CASSTGNSYEQYF. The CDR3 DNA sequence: TGTGCCAGCAGCACAGGGAACTCCTACGAGCAGTACTTC.

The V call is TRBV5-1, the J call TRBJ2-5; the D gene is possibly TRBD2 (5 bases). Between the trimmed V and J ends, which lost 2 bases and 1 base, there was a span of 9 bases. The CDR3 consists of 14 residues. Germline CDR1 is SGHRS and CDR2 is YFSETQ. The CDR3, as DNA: TGCGCCAGCAGCTTCGGTAGCGTCCAAGAGACCCAGTACTTC. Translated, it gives CASSFGSVQETQYF.

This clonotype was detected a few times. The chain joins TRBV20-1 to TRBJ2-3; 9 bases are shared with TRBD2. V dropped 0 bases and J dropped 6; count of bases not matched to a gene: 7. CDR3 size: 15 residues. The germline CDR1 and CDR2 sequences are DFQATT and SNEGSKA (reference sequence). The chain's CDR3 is CSARELGGRVDTQYF. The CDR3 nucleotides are TGCAGTGCTAGAGAGTTGGGCGGGAGGGTCGATACGCAGTATTTT.

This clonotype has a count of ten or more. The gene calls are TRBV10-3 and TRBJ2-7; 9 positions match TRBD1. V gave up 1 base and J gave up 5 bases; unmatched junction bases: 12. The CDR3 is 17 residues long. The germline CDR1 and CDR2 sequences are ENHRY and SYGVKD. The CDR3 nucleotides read TGTGCCATCAGTGAGTTTACGACCGGGACAGGGTTAAACGAGCAGTACGTC. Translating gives CAISEFTTGTGLNEQYV.

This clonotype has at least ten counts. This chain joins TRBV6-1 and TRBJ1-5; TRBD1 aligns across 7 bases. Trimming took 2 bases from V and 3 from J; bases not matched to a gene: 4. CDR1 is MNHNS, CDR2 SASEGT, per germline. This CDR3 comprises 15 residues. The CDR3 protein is CASSERGLSNQPQHF. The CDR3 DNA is TGTGCCAGCAGTGAAAGGGGGCTCTCCAATCAGCCCCAGCATTTT.